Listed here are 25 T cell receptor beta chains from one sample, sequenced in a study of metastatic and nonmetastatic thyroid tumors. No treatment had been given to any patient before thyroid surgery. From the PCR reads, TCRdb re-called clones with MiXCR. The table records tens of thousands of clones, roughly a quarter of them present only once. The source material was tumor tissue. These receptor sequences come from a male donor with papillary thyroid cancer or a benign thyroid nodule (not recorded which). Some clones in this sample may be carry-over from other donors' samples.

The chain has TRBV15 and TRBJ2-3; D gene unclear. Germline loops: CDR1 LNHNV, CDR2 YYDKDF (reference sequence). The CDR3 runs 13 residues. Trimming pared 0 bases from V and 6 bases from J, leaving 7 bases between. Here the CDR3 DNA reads TGTGCCACCAGCAGAGATCGGGTCGATACGCAGTATTTT. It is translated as CATSRDRVDTQYF. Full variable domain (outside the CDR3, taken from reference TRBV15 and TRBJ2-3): DAMVIQNPRYQVTQFGKPVTLSCSQTLNHNVMYWYQQKSSQAPKLLFHYYDKDFNNEADTPDNFQSRRPNTSFCFLDIRSPGLGDTAMYLCATSRDRVDTQYFGPGTRLTVL.

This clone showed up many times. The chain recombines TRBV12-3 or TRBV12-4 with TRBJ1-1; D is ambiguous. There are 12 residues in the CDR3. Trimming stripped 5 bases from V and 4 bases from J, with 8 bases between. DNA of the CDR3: TGTGCCAGCAGTCCCCGAGCCACTGAAGCTTTCTTT. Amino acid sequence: CASSPRATEAFF.

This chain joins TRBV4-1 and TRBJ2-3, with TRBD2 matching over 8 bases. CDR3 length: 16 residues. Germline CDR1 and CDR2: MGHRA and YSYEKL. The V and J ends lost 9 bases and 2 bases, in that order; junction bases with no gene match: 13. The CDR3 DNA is TGCGCCAGTTCGGGGGGCGAGCGGGGGAACACAGATACGCAGTATTTT. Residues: CASSGGERGNTDTQYF.

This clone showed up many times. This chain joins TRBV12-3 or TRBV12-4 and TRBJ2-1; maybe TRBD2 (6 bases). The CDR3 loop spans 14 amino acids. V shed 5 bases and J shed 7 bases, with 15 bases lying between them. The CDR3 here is CASSPSASANEQFF. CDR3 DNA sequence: TGTGCCAGCAGTCCTTCGGCTAGCGCGAATGAGCAGTTCTTC.

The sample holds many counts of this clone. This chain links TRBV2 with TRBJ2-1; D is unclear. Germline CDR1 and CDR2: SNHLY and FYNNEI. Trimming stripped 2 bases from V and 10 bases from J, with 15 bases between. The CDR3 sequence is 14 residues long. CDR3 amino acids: CASSESVRAREQFF. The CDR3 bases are TGTGCCAGCAGTGAATCTGTTCGAGCACGGGAGCAGTTCTTC.

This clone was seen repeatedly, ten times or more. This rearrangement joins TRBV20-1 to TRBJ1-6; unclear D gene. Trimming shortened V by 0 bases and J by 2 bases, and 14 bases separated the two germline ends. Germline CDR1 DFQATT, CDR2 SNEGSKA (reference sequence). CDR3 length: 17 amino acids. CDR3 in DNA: TGCAGTGCTAGAGATGTCCAGGCCCCGGCCTATAATTCACCCCTCCACTTT. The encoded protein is CSARDVQAPAYNSPLHF.

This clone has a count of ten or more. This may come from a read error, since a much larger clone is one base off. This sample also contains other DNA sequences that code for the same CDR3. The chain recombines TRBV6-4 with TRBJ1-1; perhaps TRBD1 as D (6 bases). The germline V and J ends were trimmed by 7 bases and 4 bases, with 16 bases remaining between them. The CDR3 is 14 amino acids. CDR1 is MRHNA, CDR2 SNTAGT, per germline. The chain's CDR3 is CASKPGEMSTEAFF. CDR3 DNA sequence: TGTGCCAGCAAACCAGGGGAAATGAGCACTGAAGCTTTCTTT.

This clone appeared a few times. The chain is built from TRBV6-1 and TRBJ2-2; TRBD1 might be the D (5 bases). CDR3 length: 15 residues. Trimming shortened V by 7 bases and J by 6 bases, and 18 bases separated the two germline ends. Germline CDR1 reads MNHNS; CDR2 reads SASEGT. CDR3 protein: CASTRMDGAAGELFF. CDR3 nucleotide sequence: TGTGCCAGCACCAGGATGGATGGGGCGGCCGGGGAGCTGTTTTTT.

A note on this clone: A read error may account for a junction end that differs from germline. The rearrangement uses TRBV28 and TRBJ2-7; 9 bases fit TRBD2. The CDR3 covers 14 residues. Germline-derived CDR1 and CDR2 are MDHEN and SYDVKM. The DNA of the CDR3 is TGTGCCACTCAGTTTGCGGGAGGGCGGGGGGAGCATTACTTC. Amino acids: CATQFAGGRGEHYF.

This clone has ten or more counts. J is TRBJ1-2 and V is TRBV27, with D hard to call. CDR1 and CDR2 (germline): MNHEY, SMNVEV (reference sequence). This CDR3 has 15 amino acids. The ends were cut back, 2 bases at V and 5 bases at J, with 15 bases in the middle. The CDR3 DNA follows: TGTGCCAGCAGTTTAGACGGGTTGGGGTCATATGGCTACACCTTC. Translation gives CASSLDGLGSYGYTF.

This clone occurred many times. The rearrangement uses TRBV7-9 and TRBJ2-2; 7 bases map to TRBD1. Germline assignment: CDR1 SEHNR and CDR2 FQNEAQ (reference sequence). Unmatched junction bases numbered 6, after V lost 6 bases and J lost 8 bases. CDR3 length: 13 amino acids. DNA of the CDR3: TGTGCCAGCAGAGCGACAGGGCCTGGGGAGCTGTTTTTT. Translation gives CASRATGPGELFF.

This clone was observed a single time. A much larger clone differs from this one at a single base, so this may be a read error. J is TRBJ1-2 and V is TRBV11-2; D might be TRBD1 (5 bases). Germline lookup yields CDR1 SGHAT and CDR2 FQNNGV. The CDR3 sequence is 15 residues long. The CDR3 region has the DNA TGTGTCAGCAGCTTAGGCCCCGGGACGGCCTATGGCTACACCTTC. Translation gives CVSSLGPGTAYGYTF. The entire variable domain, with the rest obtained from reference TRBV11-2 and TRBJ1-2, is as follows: EAGVAQSPRYKIIEKRQSVAFWCNPISGHATLYWYQQILGQGPKLLIQFQNNGVVDDSQLPKDRFSAERLKGVDSTLKIQPAKLEDSAVYLCVSSLGPGTAYGYTFGSGTRLTVV.

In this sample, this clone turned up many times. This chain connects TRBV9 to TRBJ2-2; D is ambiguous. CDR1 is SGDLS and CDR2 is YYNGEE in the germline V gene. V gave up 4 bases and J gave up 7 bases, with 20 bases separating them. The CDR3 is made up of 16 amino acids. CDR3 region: CASSLYSLQAIGELFF. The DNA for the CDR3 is TGTGCCAGCAGCCTTTATAGCCTCCAAGCTATCGGGGAGCTGTTTTTT.

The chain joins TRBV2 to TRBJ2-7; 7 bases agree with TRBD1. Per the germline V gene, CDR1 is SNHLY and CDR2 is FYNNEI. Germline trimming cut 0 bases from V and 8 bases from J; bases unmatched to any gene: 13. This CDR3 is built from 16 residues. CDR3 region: CASSEAVYRGLGQQYF. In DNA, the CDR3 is TGTGCCAGCAGTGAAGCGGTTTACAGGGGCTTAGGGCAGCAGTACTTC.

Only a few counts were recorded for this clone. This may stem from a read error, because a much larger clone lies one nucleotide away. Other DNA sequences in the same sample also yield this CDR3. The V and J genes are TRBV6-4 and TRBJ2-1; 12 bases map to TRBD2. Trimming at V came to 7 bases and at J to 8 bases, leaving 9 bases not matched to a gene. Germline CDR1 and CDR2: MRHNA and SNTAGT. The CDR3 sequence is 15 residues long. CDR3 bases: TGTGCCAGCACCCGACTAGCGGGAGAAGGTCATGAGCAGTTCTTC. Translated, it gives CASTRLAGEGHEQFF.

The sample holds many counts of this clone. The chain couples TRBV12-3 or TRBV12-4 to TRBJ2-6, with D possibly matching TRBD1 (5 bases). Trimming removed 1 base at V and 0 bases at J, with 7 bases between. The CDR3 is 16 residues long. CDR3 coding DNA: TGTGCCAGCAGTTTAGACAGGACCTCTGGGGCCAACGTCCTGACTTTC. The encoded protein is CASSLDRTSGANVLTF.

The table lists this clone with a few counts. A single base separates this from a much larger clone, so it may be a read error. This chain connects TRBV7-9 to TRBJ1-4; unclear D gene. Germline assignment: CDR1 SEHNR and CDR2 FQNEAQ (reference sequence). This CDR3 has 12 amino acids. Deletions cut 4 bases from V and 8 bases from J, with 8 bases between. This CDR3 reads CASSSIWEKLFF. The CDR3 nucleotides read TGTGCCAGCAGCTCTATCTGGGAAAAACTGTTTTTT. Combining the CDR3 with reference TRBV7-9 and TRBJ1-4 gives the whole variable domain DTGVSQNPRHKITKRGQNVTFRCDPISEHNRLYWYRQTLGQGPEFLTYFQNEAQLEKSRLLSDRFSAERPKGSFSTLEIQRTEQGDSAMYLCASSSIWEKLFFGSGTQLSVL.

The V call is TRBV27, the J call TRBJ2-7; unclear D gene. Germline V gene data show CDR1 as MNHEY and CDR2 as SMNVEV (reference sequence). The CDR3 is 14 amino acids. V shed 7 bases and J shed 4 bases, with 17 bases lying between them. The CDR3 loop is CASIYGPSSYEQYF. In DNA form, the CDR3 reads TGTGCCAGCATTTACGGTCCCAGCTCATACGAGCAGTACTTC.

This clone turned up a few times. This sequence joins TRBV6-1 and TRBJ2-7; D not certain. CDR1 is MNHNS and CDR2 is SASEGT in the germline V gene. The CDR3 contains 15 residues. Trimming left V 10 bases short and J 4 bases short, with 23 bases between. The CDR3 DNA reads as TGTGCCATCATCCAAGGGCACGGACGGCGTTACGAGCAGTACTTC. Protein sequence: CAIIQGHGRRYEQYF.

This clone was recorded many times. CDR3 nucleotide sequence: TGTGCCAGCAGTGAACTAGGCTCCCCGAACACTGAAGCTTTCTTT. Protein: CASSELGSPNTEAFF. This chain joins TRBV6-2 or TRBV6-3 and TRBJ1-1; no definite D call. The CDR3 spans 15 residues. The ends were cut back, 5 bases at V and 1 base at J, with 14 bases in the middle. Germline lookup yields CDR1 MNHEY and CDR2 SVGEGT.

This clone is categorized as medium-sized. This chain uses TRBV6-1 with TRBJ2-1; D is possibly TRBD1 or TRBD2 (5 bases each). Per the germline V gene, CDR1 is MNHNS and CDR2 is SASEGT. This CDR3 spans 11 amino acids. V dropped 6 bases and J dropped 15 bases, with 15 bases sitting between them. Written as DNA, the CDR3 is TGTGCCAGCAGGGGTGGGACGGTGCGGTTCTTC. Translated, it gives CASRGGTVRFF.

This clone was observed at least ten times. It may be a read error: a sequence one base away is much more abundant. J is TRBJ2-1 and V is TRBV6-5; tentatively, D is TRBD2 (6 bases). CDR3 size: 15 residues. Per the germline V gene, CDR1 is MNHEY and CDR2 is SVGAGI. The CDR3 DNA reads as TGTGCCAGCGGTTACTCGCAGGGACGGGAGAATGAGCAGTTCTTC. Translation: CASGYSQGRENEQFF.

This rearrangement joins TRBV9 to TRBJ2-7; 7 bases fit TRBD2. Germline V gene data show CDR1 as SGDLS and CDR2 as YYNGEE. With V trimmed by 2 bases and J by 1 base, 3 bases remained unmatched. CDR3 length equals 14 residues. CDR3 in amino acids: CASSVLGGSYEQYF. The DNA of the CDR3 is TGTGCCAGCAGCGTTCTCGGGGGGTCCTACGAGCAGTACTTC.

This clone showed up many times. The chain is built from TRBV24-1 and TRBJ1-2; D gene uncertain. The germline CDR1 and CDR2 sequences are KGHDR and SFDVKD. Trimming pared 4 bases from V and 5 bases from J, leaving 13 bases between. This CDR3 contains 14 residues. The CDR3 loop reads CATSDTRSPYGYTF. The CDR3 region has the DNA TGTGCCACCAGTGACACCCGCTCCCCTTATGGCTACACCTTC.

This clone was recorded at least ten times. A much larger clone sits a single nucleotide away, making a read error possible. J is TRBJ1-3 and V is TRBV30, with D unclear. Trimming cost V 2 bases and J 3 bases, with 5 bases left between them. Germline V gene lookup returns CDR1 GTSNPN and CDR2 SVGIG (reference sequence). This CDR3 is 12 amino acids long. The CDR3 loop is CAWSFFGNTIYF. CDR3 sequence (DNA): TGTGCCTGGAGTTTCTTTGGAAACACCATATATTTT.